The rows below give T cell receptor beta chains drawn from one sample of a study of blood T cell repertoires in COVID-19. Sequenced by immunoSEQ multiplex PCR; TCRdb stores in-frame clones only, minus some. Here the sample spans more than 350,000 clones, about 88% being singletons. Material for sequencing was PBMCs or T cells enriched from blood (not recorded which). The receptors come from a woman between 18 and 29 years old who had been exposed to COVID-19. Each CDR3 is given with its conserved first and last residue. A D gene is named only where the DNA matches it firmly. Size is stated for part of the rows, as once, few or many counts, or as a class when the clone is expanded.

j_call v_call d_call clone_size cdr3_nt cdr3_aa
TRBJ2-7 TRBV29-1 TRBD1 few TGCAGCCCCCCAAAGGTCGGGACAGGGGAACCTGGGTTCTACGAGCAGTACTTC CSPPKVGTGEPGFYEQYF
TRBJ2-1 TRBV7-9 TRBD2 NA TGTGCCAGCAGCACCAAACATAGCGGGAGGGCCGCGCCCTCCCCTCACAATGAGCAGTTCTTC CASSTKHSGRAAPSPHNEQFF
TRBJ2-7 TRBV5-1 TRBD1 NA TGCGCCAGCAGCCTATCAGGGGGCAGCACCTACGAGCAGTACTTC CASSLSGGSTYEQYF
TRBJ1-1 TRBV3-1/TRBV3-2 TRBD1 NA TGTGCCAGCAGCCAACCGAGAGGGGGCGGGTACACTGAAGCTTTCTTT CASSQPRGGGYTEAFF
TRBJ2-7 TRBV20-1 NA NA TGCAGTGCTAGTACCCAGAACTACGAGCAGTACTTC CSASTQNYEQYF
TRBJ2-2 TRBV13 NA NA TGTGCCAGCAGCTTAGCTCCCCGTGTCACCGGGGAGCTGTTTTTT CASSLAPRVTGELFF
TRBJ2-2 TRBV7-9 TRBD2 NA TGTGCCAGCAGCTACAGCGGGAGCGGCACCGGGGAGCTGTTTTTT CASSYSGSGTGELFF
TRBJ2-2 TRBV18 NA NA TGTGCCAGCTCACCACCGGGGACACCAGTTTCCGGGGAGCTGTTTTTT CASSPPGTPVSGELFF
TRBJ1-2 TRBV28 TRBD1 NA TGTGCCAGCATGTCGATTCCGGGACAGGGGATCTTCCGGGCCTATGGCTACACCTTC CASMSIPGQGIFRAYGYTF
TRBJ2-5 TRBV5-1 NA NA TGCGCCAGCAGCCCTAGGGTGGGAAGGGGAGAGACCCAGTACTTC CASSPRVGRGETQYF
TRBJ2-7 TRBV6-4 NA NA TGTGCCAGCAGTGACTCGTTTAAGGGGCGCAACGAGCAGTACTTC CASSDSFKGRNEQYF
TRBJ2-1 TRBV9 NA NA TGTGCCAGCAGCGTAAAGACCCCTGGCGGGGGCCGCTCCTACAATGAGCAGTTCTTC CASSVKTPGGGRSYNEQFF
TRBJ1-1 TRBV2 NA NA TGTGCCAGCACCACCGGGCAGGGGCCCTTCGGAGCTGAAGCTTTCTTT CASTTGQGPFGAEAFF
TRBJ2-3 TRBV7-2 NA NA TGTGCCAGCAGCTCCCCCAATACGCAGTATTTT CASSSPNTQYF
TRBJ1-4 TRBV18 NA NA TGTGCCAGCTCACCACAGGGACAAGAAAAACTGTTTTTT CASSPQGQEKLFF
TRBJ1-2 TRBV27 TRBD1 NA TGTGCCAGCAGCAATACCGGGACAGGGGTCTCCTTCCAAGGCTACACCTTC CASSNTGTGVSFQGYTF
TRBJ2-7 TRBV12-3/TRBV12-4 NA NA TGTGCCAGCAGTGCTACCTACGAGCAGTACTTC CASSATYEQYF
TRBJ2-5 TRBV7-2 NA few TGTGCCAGCAGCTTCACAGGACAAGAGACCCAGTACTTC CASSFTGQETQYF
TRBJ2-2 TRBV2 TRBD2 NA TGTGCCAGCAGTGAACTAGCGGGAGTAGGGGAGCTGTTTTTT CASSELAGVGELFF